This entry describes one T cell receptor (beta chain). The data derive from a study of blood T cell repertoires in COVID-19. About the study: Samples representing acute and convalescent COVID-19 were sourced from the United States, Italy and Spain. Sample material is recorded as cDNA or gDNA derived from T cells, B-cell-depleted T cells, or PBMCs.

The table came from immunoSEQ multiplex PCR; TCRdb's copy has only in-frame clones and leaves some out. The sample shows tens of thousands of clones, 90% of them seen only once. Germline V gene lookup returns CDR1 MDHEN and CDR2 SYDVKM. After removal of 5 bases from V and 10 bases from J, the junction contained 16 bases not matched to a gene. The CDR3 runs to 16 residues. The chain joins TRBV28 to TRBJ1-4, with 7 bases fitting TRBD1. The material sequenced was peripheral blood. The sequence came from a woman older than 75 with active COVID-19. The DNA of the CDR3 is TGTGCCAGCAGTCTTCTACAGGGGAACGGGGTAGGAAAACTGTTTTTT. It translates to CASSLLQGNGVGKLFF.